This T cell receptor (beta chain) originates from a study of cytomegalovirus exposure and HLA in healthy donors. Overall study: Drawn from HLA-typed donors, 80 million to 100 million unique TCRs were held in an early data release. Study results and limitations: Available immune exposure information covered CMV serostatus only. It is likely that the observed cluster of highly shared sequence variants was a sequencing artifact. About 90% or about 30% of the time was how often most TCR beta V segments were productive, according to an earlier analysis.

PCR primers comprised 60 Vbeta and 13 Jbeta primers. This table comes from immunoSEQ multiplex PCR, and its TCRdb copy is limited to in-frame clones, with some not included. Among more than 65,000 clones listed, 74% were seen once. CDR3 length equals 15 residues. V lost 10 bases and J 8 bases, leaving 22 bases between the germline ends. Germline CDR1 is SGHRS and CDR2 is YFSETQ. In regard to this clone: Its target is unknown.

This clonotype was sampled from a woman in her fifties or sixties in good health and CMV-seropositive. V gene TRBV5-1 combines with J gene TRBJ1-6, with D maybe TRBD1 (5 bases). Sequenced sample: PBMCs. The CDR3 nucleotides are TGCGCCTCCCAGCGGAGCTCCTCGGGGGATTCACCCCTCCACTTT. Its translation: CASQRSSSGDSPLHF.